The clone carrying this TCR beta chain was counted once. CDR1 and CDR2 (germline): MNHEY, SVGAGI. This CDR3 comprises 13 residues. Trimming removed 5 bases from V and 4 bases from J; junction bases left unmatched: 4. Original analysis: The authors estimated nucleated cell counts from reference gene primer amplification. Assay: immunoSEQ multiplex PCR; the TCRdb copy retains only in-frame clones and omits some. The V and J calls and the clone size are those of that table, but D and trimming were determined from the DNA. The table has over 35,000 clones, roughly 90% seen once. The data derive from a study of blood T cell repertoires in COVID-19. Study in general: Acute and convalescent COVID-19 specimens originated in the United States, Italy and Spain. T cells, B-cell-depleted T cells, or PBMCs supplied cDNA or gDNA.

Material for sequencing was peripheral blood. The chain employs TRBV6-5 and TRBJ1-1; 7 nucleotides match TRBD1. The sequence was obtained from a man in his 70s with active COVID-19. CDR3 sequence (DNA): TGTGCCAGCAGTCTCAGGGGGACCACTGAAGCTTTCTTT. Translated: CASSLRGTTEAFF.